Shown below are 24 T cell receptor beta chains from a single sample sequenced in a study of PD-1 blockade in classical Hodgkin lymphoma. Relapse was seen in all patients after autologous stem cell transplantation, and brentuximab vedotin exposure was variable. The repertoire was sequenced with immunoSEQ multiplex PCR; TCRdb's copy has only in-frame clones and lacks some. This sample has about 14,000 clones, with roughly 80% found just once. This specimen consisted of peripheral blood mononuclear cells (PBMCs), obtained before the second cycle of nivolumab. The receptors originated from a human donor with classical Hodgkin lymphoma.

The CDR3 DNA reads TGTGCCAGCAGCTTAACCGGGGGCTACAATGAGCAGTTCTTC. Translation: CASSLTGGYNEQFF. The chain carries TRBV7-3 and TRBJ2-1, with D possibly being TRBD2 (6 bases). CDR3 length: 14 residues. In germline, CDR1 is SGHTA, CDR2 FQGTGA. With 0 bases removed from V and 3 bases from J, the gap between germline ends came to 6 bases.

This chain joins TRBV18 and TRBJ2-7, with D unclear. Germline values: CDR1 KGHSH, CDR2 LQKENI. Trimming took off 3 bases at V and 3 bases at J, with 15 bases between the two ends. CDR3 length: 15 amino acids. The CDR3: CASSPYFDSVYEQYF. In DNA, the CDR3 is TGTGCCAGCTCACCCTATTTTGACTCCGTCTACGAGCAGTACTTC.

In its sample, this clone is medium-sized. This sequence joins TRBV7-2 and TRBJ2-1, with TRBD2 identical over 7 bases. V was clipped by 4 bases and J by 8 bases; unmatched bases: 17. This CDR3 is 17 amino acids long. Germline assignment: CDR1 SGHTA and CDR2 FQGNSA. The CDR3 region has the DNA TGTGCCAGCAGCTCCCCAGCGACGGGGGGACCCACGGATGAGCAGTTCTTC. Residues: CASSSPATGGPTDEQFF.

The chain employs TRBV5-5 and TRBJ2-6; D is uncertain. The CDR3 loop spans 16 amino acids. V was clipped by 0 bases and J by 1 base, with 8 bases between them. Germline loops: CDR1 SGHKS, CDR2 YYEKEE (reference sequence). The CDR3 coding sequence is TGTGCCAGCAGCTTGGGACCGAAATCTGGGGCCAACGTCCTGACTTTC. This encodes CASSLGPKSGANVLTF.

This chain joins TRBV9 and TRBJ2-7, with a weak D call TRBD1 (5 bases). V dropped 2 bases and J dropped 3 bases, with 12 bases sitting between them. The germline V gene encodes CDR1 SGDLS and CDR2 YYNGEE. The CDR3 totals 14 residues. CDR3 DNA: TGTGCCAGCAGCGTCGGACCTCAGGGCTACGAGCAGTACTTC. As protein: CASSVGPQGYEQYF.

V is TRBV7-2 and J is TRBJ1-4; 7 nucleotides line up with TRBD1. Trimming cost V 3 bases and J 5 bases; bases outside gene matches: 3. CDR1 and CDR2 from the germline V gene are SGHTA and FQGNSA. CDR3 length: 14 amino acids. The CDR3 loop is CASSLQGVNEKLFF. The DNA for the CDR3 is TGTGCCAGCAGCTTGCAGGGGGTGAATGAAAAACTGTTTTTT.

The chain's CDR3 is CASSLEGGEGETQYF. The DNA of the CDR3 is TGTGCCAGCAGCCTGGAAGGGGGGGAAGGAGAGACCCAGTACTTC. The rearrangement links TRBV4-2 to TRBJ2-5, with D maybe TRBD2 (7 bases). There are 15 residues in the CDR3. CDR1 and CDR2 (germline): LGHNA, YNFKEQ. V was cut by 4 bases and J by 4 bases, with 16 bases left in between.

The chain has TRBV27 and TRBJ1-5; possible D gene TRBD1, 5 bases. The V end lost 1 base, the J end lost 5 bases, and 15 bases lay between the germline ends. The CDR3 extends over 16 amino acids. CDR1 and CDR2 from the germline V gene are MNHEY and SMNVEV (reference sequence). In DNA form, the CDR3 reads TGTGCCAGCAGTTTATTTCCGCAGGGTAGGGATCAGCCCCAGCATTTT. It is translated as CASSLFPQGRDQPQHF.

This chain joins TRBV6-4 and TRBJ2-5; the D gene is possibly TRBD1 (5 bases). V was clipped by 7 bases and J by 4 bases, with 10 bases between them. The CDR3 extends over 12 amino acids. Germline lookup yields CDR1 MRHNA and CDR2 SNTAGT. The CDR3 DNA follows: TGTGCCAGCATCAGGACACGAGAGACCCAGTACTTC. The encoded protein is CASIRTRETQYF.

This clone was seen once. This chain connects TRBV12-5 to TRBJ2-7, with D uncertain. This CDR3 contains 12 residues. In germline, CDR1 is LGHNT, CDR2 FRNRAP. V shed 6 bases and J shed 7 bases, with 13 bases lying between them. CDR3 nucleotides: TGTGCTAGTGGCCTCGACTGGGGTGAGCAGTACTTC. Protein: CASGLDWGEQYF.

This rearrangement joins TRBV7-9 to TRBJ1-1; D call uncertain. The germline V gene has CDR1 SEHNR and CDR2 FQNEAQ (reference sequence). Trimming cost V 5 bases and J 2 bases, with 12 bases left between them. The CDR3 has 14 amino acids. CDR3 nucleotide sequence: TGTGCCAGCAGCCCCGACACGTCTAACACTGAAGCTTTCTTT. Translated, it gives CASSPDTSNTEAFF.

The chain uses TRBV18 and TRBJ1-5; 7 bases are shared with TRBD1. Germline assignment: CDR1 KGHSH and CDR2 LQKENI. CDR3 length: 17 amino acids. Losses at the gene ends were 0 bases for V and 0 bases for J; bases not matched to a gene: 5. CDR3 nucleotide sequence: TGTGCCAGCTCACCACCGGGACAGCTCTATAGCAATCAGCCCCAGCATTTT. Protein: CASSPPGQLYSNQPQHF.

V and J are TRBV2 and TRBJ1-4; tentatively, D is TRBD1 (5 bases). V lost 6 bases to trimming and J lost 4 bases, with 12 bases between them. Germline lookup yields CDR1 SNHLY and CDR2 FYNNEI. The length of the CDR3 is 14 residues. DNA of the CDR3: TGTGCCAGCAGGACCGACAGCTTTAATGAAAAACTGTTTTTT. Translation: CASRTDSFNEKLFF.

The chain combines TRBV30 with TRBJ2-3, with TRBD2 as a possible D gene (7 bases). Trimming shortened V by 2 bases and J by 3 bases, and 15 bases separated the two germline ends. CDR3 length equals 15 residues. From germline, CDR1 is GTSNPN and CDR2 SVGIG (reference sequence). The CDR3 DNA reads TGTGCCTGGAGTCTGGAGGGGGGGAAGACAGATACGCAGTATTTT. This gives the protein CAWSLEGGKTDTQYF.

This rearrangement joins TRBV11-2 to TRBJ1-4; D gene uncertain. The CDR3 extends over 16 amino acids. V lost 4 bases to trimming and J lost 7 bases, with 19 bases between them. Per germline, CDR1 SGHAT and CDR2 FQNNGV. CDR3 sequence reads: CASSSRGVPEGEKLFF. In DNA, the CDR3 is TGTGCCAGCAGCTCCCGTGGGGTCCCGGAAGGTGAAAAACTGTTTTTT.

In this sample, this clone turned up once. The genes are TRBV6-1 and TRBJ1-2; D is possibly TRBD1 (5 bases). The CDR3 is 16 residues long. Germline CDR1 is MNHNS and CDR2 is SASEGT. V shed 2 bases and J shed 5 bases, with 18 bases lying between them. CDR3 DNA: TGTGCCAGCAGTGAACAGGGCGCAGGGTGGGATTATGGCTACACCTTC. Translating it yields CASSEQGAGWDYGYTF.

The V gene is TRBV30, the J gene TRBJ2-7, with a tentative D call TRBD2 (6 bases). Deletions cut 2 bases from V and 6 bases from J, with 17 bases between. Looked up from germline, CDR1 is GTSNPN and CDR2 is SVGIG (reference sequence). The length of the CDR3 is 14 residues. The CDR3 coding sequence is TGTGCCTGGAGTTCGGGGGACGGCCACTTCGAGCAGTACTTC. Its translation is CAWSSGDGHFEQYF.

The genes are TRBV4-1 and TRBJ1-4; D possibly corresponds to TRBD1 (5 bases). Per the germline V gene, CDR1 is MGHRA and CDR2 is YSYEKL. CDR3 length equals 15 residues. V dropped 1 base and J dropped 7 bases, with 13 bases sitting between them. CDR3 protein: CASSQGSGVSEKLFF. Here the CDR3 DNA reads TGCGCCAGCAGCCAAGGGTCGGGGGTGAGTGAAAAACTGTTTTTT.

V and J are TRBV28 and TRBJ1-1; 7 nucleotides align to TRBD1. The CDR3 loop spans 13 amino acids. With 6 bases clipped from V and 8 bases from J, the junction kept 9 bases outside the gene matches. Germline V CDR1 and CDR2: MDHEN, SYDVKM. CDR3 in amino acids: CASRYMTGREAFF. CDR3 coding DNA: TGTGCCAGCAGGTATATGACAGGGAGAGAAGCTTTCTTT.

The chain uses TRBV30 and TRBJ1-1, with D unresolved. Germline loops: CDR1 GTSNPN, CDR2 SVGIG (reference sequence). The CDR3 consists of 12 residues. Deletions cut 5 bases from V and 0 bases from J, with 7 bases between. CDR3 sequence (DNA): TGTGCCTGGGCCCGGATGAACACTGAAGCTTTCTTT. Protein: CAWARMNTEAFF.

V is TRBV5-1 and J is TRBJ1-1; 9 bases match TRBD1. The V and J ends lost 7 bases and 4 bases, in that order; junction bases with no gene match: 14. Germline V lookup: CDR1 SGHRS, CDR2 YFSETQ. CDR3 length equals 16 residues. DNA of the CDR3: TGCGCCAGCGACCCGGGACAGGGTTTGGTTGGCACTGAAGCTTTCTTT. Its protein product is CASDPGQGLVGTEAFF.

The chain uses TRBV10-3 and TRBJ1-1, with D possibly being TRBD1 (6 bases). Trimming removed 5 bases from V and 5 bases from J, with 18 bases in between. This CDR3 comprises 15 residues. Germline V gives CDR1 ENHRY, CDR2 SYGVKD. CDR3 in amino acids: CAISNTGTVGTEAFF. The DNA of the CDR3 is TGTGCCATCAGTAACACAGGGACGGTAGGAACTGAAGCTTTCTTT.

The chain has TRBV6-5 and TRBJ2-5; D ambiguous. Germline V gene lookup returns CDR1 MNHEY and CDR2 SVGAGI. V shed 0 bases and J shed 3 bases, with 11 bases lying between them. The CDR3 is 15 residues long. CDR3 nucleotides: TGTGCCAGCAGTTACTCGTACAGACTGGAAGAGACCCAGTACTTC. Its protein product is CASSYSYRLEETQYF.

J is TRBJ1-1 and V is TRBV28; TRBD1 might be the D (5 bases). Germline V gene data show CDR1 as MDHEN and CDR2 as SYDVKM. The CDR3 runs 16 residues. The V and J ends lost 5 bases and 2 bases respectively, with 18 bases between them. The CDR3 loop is CASSPSAGGPNTEAFF. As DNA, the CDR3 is TGTGCCAGCAGTCCCTCAGCGGGGGGACCTAACACTGAAGCTTTCTTT.